These 29 T cell receptor beta chains originate from one sample sequenced in a study of blood T cell repertoires in COVID-19. Only in-frame clones appear in the TCRdb table, and some are missing; sequencing was by immunoSEQ multiplex PCR. In the table there are about 310,000 clones, around 90% of which are singletons. Sequencing used peripheral blood. The origin of the receptors is a middle-aged man with active or convalescent COVID-19.

This clone is a singleton in its sample. The chain couples TRBV2 to TRBJ1-2, with D perhaps matching TRBD1 (5 bases). The CDR3 has 15 residues. The V and J ends lost 4 bases and 2 bases respectively, with 14 bases between them. The germline V gene encodes CDR1 SNHLY and CDR2 FYNNEI. This CDR3 is CASSAQQGPNYGYTF. Here the CDR3 DNA reads TGTGCCAGCAGTGCACAGCAGGGCCCCAACTATGGCTACACCTTC.

This chain connects TRBV3-1 (or the pseudogene TRBV3-2) to TRBJ1-1; D not certain. Germline-derived CDR1 and CDR2 are LGHDT and YNNKEL (reference sequence). V lost 4 bases and J 6 bases, leaving 18 bases between the germline ends. The CDR3 sequence is 15 residues long. CDR3 loop: CASSPGPGRRPEAFF. The CDR3 DNA sequence: TGTGCCAGCAGCCCGGGCCCCGGGAGGAGGCCTGAAGCTTTCTTT.

The chain couples TRBV2 to TRBJ2-2; TRBD2 agrees at 11 bases. This CDR3 has 15 amino acids. From germline, CDR1 is SNHLY and CDR2 FYNNEI. The trim removed 4 bases at V and 5 bases at J, leaving 3 bases unmatched. For the CDR3, the DNA is TGTGCCAGCAGTGCCGGACTAGCGGGTACCGGGGAGCTGTTTTTT. Residues: CASSAGLAGTGELFF. The full variable domain, with the rest looked up from reference TRBV2 and TRBJ2-2, is EPEVTQTPSHQVTQMGQEVILRCVPISNHLYFYWYRQILGQKVEFLVSFYNNEISEKSEIFDDQFSVERPDGSNFTLKIRSTKLEDSAMYFCASSAGLAGTGELFFGEGSRLTVL.

This rearrangement joins TRBV12-2 to TRBJ1-2; TRBD1 is taken as the D call from the table, unchecked against the DNA. TRBV12-2 is an annotated pseudogene. This CDR3 contains 14 residues. CDR3 DNA: TGTGCAAGTCGCTTAGGACAGGGACCCTATGGCTACACCTTC. Amino acids: CASRLGQGPYGYTF.

The chain is built from TRBV14 and TRBJ2-2; D might be TRBD2 (5 bases). V lost 6 bases and J lost 5, with 13 bases in between. The CDR3 spans 14 residues. The germline gives CDR1 SGHDN, CDR2 FVKESK. The CDR3 protein is CASSSTLVTGELFF. In DNA, the CDR3 is TGTGCCAGCAGTTCTACACTAGTTACCGGGGAGCTGTTTTTT.

The chain links TRBV15 to TRBJ1-3; 8 bases align to TRBD1. The CDR3 has 15 residues. Trimming cost V 5 bases and J 2 bases; bases outside gene matches: 5. From germline, CDR1 is LNHNV and CDR2 YYDKDF (reference sequence). The CDR3 DNA is TGTGCCACCAGCGAACAGGGGGGGGCTGGAAACACCATATATTTT. Translated, it gives CATSEQGGAGNTIYF.

V usage is TRBV28 and J usage is TRBJ2-7, with 8 bases matching TRBD1. The CDR3 has 15 amino acids. Germline V CDR1 and CDR2: MDHEN, SYDVKM. J lost 7 bases, V lost 4 bases, and 12 bases had no gene match. CDR3 protein: CASSSWTGSLGEQYF. The CDR3 region has the DNA TGTGCCAGCAGTTCGTGGACAGGGTCCCTGGGTGAGCAGTACTTC.

J is TRBJ1-4 and V is TRBV5-1; TRBD1 matches at 9 bases. V lost 0 bases, J lost 5 bases, and 8 bases stayed unmatched. This CDR3 has 17 residues. Germline CDR1 and CDR2: SGHRS and YFSETQ. The CDR3 sequence is CASSLEPSGQGNEKLFF. The CDR3 DNA reads TGCGCCAGCAGCTTGGAACCCTCGGGACAGGGAAATGAAAAACTGTTTTTT.

V and J are TRBV7-2 and TRBJ2-2; D perhaps matches TRBD2 (5 bases). V shed 2 bases and J shed 0 bases, with 13 bases lying between them. The CDR3 has 17 residues. CDR1 is SGHTA and CDR2 is FQGNSA in the germline V gene. The CDR3 protein is CASSLSRELANTGELFF. The DNA for the CDR3 is TGTGCCAGCAGCTTATCCCGGGAACTCGCGAACACCGGGGAGCTGTTTTTT.

V is TRBV11-1 and J is TRBJ1-6; 10 bases are a match to TRBD1. Germline V CDR1 and CDR2: SGHAT, FQDESV (reference sequence). This CDR3 is built from 14 residues. The J segment lost 8 bases and the V segment lost 8 bases, leaving 6 bases of the junction unmatched. This CDR3 is CASEMGQGYSPLHF. The CDR3 coding sequence is TGTGCCAGCGAGATGGGACAGGGGTATTCACCCCTCCACTTT.

The chain recombines TRBV6-5 with TRBJ1-4; D not resolved. Per germline, CDR1 MNHEY and CDR2 SVGAGI. The CDR3 spans 15 residues. V lost 0 bases and J lost 7, with 12 bases in between. CDR3: CASSYSGYPGEKLFF. In DNA, the CDR3 is TGTGCCAGCAGTTACTCCGGGTATCCCGGTGAAAAACTGTTTTTT.

V is TRBV4-1 and J is TRBJ2-3, with a tentative D call TRBD1 (5 bases). The V end was cut by 0 bases, the J end by 5 bases, with 9 bases between. CDR3 size: 14 residues. Germline V gives CDR1 MGHRA, CDR2 YSYEKL. CDR3 in amino acids: CASSQEGQGDTQYF. The DNA of the CDR3 is TGCGCCAGCAGCCAAGAGGGGCAAGGAGATACGCAGTATTTT.

This chain links TRBV10-3 with TRBJ1-4, with D perhaps matching TRBD1 (5 bases). This CDR3 spans 15 amino acids. Germline values: CDR1 ENHRY, CDR2 SYGVKD. Trimming removed 3 bases from V and 3 bases from J, with 11 bases in between. In DNA, the CDR3 is TGTGCCATCAGTGATCGTAGGGGTCCTAATGAAAAACTGTTTTTT. It codes for CAISDRRGPNEKLFF.

The rearrangement joins TRBV7-2 to TRBJ1-5, with D uncertain. V was pared by 4 bases and J by 10 bases, with 11 bases between. Germline values: CDR1 SGHTA, CDR2 FQGNSA. The CDR3 runs to 12 residues. CDR3 sequence reads: CASSSSFVPQHF. Here the CDR3 DNA reads TGTGCCAGCAGCTCCTCCTTCGTCCCCCAGCATTTT.

The chain joins TRBV7-2 to TRBJ1-5; a possible D gene is TRBD1 (5 bases). Trimming took 2 bases from V and 5 from J, leaving 13 bases between them. CDR3 length: 15 residues. Germline CDR1 reads SGHTA; CDR2 reads FQGNSA. The CDR3 here is CASSLMGQGYQPQHF. The DNA for the CDR3 is TGTGCCAGCAGCTTAATGGGGCAGGGTTATCAGCCCCAGCATTTT.

The chain uses TRBV5-4 and TRBJ2-5; TRBD2 aligns across 7 bases. From germline, CDR1 is SGHNT and CDR2 YYREEE (reference sequence). V lost 0 bases and J lost 0; bases outside the gene matches: 5. This CDR3 comprises 16 residues. The chain's CDR3 is CASSLAGGGYQETQYF. The CDR3 DNA sequence: TGTGCCAGCAGCTTGGCGGGGGGTGGGTACCAAGAGACCCAGTACTTC.

Worth noting for this clone: This same CDR3 is encoded by further DNA sequences in the sample. The chain has TRBV30 and TRBJ1-5; the match to TRBD1 covers 10 bases. Germline CDR1 and CDR2: GTSNPN and SVGIG (reference sequence). The CDR3 contains 14 residues. V gave up 3 bases and J gave up 2 bases; unmatched junction bases: 1. The DNA for the CDR3 is TGTGCCTGGAGCGGGACAGGGGGCAATCAGCCCCAGCATTTT. Translating it yields CAWSGTGGNQPQHF.

The V call is TRBV28, the J call TRBJ2-1; D unclear. The ends were cut back, 3 bases at V and 8 bases at J, with 11 bases in the middle. CDR3 length: 13 amino acids. Germline CDR1 MDHEN, CDR2 SYDVKM. CDR3 sequence reads: CASSFKSYDEQFF. In DNA form, the CDR3 reads TGTGCCAGCAGTTTTAAGAGTTACGATGAGCAGTTCTTC.

The chain recombines TRBV28 with TRBJ2-7; the D gene is possibly TRBD1 (5 bases). This CDR3 spans 14 amino acids. The V and J ends lost 5 bases and 5 bases respectively, with 16 bases between them. Germline CDR1 MDHEN, CDR2 SYDVKM. The CDR3 region has the DNA TGTGCCAGCAGTCGCCAGGGCCCCGGACACGAGCAGTACTTC. Translation gives CASSRQGPGHEQYF.

V usage is TRBV4-1 and J usage is TRBJ2-3; tentatively, D is TRBD2 (6 bases). The CDR3 covers 16 residues. Trimming left V 1 base short and J 0 bases short, with 11 bases between. Germline values: CDR1 MGHRA, CDR2 YSYEKL. The CDR3 DNA sequence: TGCGCCAGCAGCCAAGCTCTAGCGTCTAGCACAGATACGCAGTATTTT. Its translation is CASSQALASSTDTQYF.

The chain links TRBV2 to TRBJ2-2; possibly TRBD1 for D (5 bases). Germline CDR1 and CDR2: SNHLY and FYNNEI. CDR3 size: 13 residues. V gave up 6 bases and J gave up 6 bases, with 11 bases separating them. The CDR3 loop reads CASRLQGSGELFF. The CDR3, as DNA: TGTGCCAGCAGGCTCCAGGGCTCCGGGGAGCTGTTTTTT.

The genes are TRBV6-5 and TRBJ2-7, with D possibly being TRBD2 (7 bases). The CDR3 loop spans 15 amino acids. Germline V gene lookup returns CDR1 MNHEY and CDR2 SVGAGI. Trimming stripped 7 bases from V and 2 bases from J, with 18 bases between. The CDR3 loop reads CASTMAGAGAYEQYF. DNA of the CDR3: TGTGCCAGCACGATGGCGGGGGCTGGGGCCTACGAGCAGTACTTC.

A note on this clone: The same CDR3 can be traced to other DNA sequences in this sample. The CDR3 region is CASSTGGGQPQHF. The DNA for the CDR3 is TGTGCCAGTAGCACGGGGGGCGGTCAGCCCCAGCATTTT. The rearrangement joins TRBV19 to TRBJ1-5; D may be TRBD1 (6 bases). The CDR3 has 13 residues. CDR1 and CDR2 (germline): LNHDA, SQIVND (reference sequence). V lost 6 bases to trimming and J lost 6 bases, with 12 bases between them.

V and J are TRBV27 and TRBJ1-6; 7 bases match TRBD1. This CDR3 region has 15 residues. With V trimmed by 3 bases and J by 5 bases, 4 bases remained unmatched. Germline lookup yields CDR1 MNHEY and CDR2 SMNVEV (reference sequence). Here the CDR3 reads CASSLDRPDNSPLHF. Written as DNA, the CDR3 is TGTGCCAGCAGTTTGGACAGGCCTGATAATTCACCCCTCCACTTT.

This clone was recorded once. This chain links TRBV27 with TRBJ2-7, with D maybe TRBD1 (6 bases). V lost 8 bases, J lost 4 bases, and 15 bases lay in between. The germline V gene has CDR1 MNHEY and CDR2 SMNVEV (reference sequence). The CDR3 has 13 residues. DNA for the CDR3: TGTGCCAGCGCCCGGGACATGGGTTACGAGCAGTACTTC. Translation gives CASARDMGYEQYF.

This clone was found once. The J gene is TRBJ1-2, the V gene TRBV30, with D perhaps TRBD1 (6 bases). V was shortened by 2 bases and J by 2 bases, with 12 bases between the two germline ends. From germline, CDR1 is GTSNPN and CDR2 SVGIG (reference sequence). The CDR3 covers 14 residues. CDR3 nucleotide sequence: TGTGCCTGGAGTCGCGCCGGGACAAACTATGGCTACACCTTC. This sequence encodes CAWSRAGTNYGYTF.

This chain connects TRBV9 to TRBJ1-2; 8 positions agree with TRBD1. J lost 3 bases, V lost 0 bases, and 4 bases had no gene match. Germline V gives CDR1 SGDLS, CDR2 YYNGEE. The CDR3 has 15 residues. CDR3 residues: CASSVVAGGHYGYTF. The DNA of the CDR3 is TGTGCCAGCAGCGTAGTGGCAGGGGGCCACTATGGCTACACCTTC. Drawing the rest from reference TRBV9 and TRBJ1-2, the complete variable domain is DSGVTQTPKHLITATGQRVTLRCSPRSGDLSVYWYQQSLDQGLQFLIQYYNGEERAKGNILERFSAQQFPDLHSELNLSSLELGDSALYFCASSVVAGGHYGYTFGSGTRLTVV.

This clone appeared once. The chain joins TRBV28 to TRBJ1-2, with 7 nucleotides matching TRBD1. The germline CDR1 and CDR2 sequences are MDHEN and SYDVKM. V lost 6 bases and J lost 7; bases outside the gene matches: 20. The CDR3 length is 17 residues. For the CDR3, the DNA is TGTGCCAGCAGAAGACCCGGGACAGCACAAGGAGGGAGTGGCTACACCTTC. Its translation: CASRRPGTAQGGSGYTF.

The V call is TRBV6-5, the J call TRBJ2-3; 9 nucleotides align to TRBD2. J lost 4 bases, V lost 6 bases, and 8 bases had no gene match. Germline V gives CDR1 MNHEY, CDR2 SVGAGI. There are 15 residues in the CDR3. CDR3 amino acids: CASSSGTSSPDTQYF. The CDR3 DNA is TGTGCCAGCAGCTCCGGGACTAGCAGCCCAGATACGCAGTATTTT.